This T cell receptor (beta chain) was found in a study of blood T cell repertoires in COVID-19 (dated by TCRdb to about 2020). Study-level background: The collaborator samples originated in the United States, Italy and Spain and spanned the acute and convalescent phases of COVID-19. The prospective study material was composed of cDNA or gDNA derived from T cells, B-cell-depleted T cells, or PBMCs. The dataset comprised deeply sampled blood TCRbeta repertoires from subjects exposed to, actively infected with, or recovered from COVID-19. The repertoires were released in a freely available public database meant as a resource for research on the immune response to SARS-CoV-2. The samples were drawn from two sources: the first 160 participants of the ongoing ImmuneRACE study, and 950 to 1,500 subjects contributed by 6 global collaborators. Nearly every sample came with metadata listing a de-identified subject ID, COVID-19 status, age in years and sex. Where available, HLA class I and class II types were taken from metadata supplied by the sample provider and were not determined by assay-based typing.

TCRbeta CDR3 regions were amplified from genomic DNA using the immunoSEQ Assay, a bias-controlled multiplex PCR. The authors' analysis ran thus. The number of nucleated cells in each sample was estimated from the amplification of reference gene primers within the assay. To quantify the absolute abundance of each unique TCRbeta CDR3 rearrangement, sequence reads were collapsed and filtered. For each sample, productive Simpson clonality was calculated as the square root of Simpson's diversity index across productive rearrangements. TCRdb retrieved this table from immuneACCESS and kept in-frame rearrangements only. Not all clones are present; in checked studies, unresolved V genes account for under half, and no reason is known for the remainder. V, J and clone size reflect that table, while D and trimming were determined from the DNA. This sample is represented by over 400,000 clones; approximately 85% of them were singletons. The ten largest clonotypes hold 3% to 3.5% of the sample.

CDR1 and CDR2 were assigned from the germline V gene as SGHRS and YFSETQ. V is pruned by 3 bases and J by 8 bases, leaving 7 bases of the junction without a gene match. The CDR3 holds 14 amino acids from the cysteine to the phenylalanine. The retained sequence is limited to the CDR3, 42 bases, with the frame set at the first base. The investigation overall reported the following: How much clinical and demographic metadata was included differed by source and by participant, and the metadata was provided uncurated.

Collaborating institutions collected whole blood in K2EDTA tubes following their own protocols. For TCRbeta analysis, collaborator samples were shipped as frozen whole blood, as isolated PBMCs, or as DNA extracted from either sample type. This clone has only one observation. It has no known antigen specificity. Within one base of it there is no much larger clone, and no base qualities were kept. The sequence is built from TRBV5-1 and TRBJ2-1, with 8 bases aligning to TRBD1. The sequenced sample consisted of peripheral blood. The source of this sequence is a human donor in a cohort sampled during active COVID-19. The CDR3 corresponds to CASSSRTGQDEQFF. The DNA reads TGCGCCAGCAGCTCGCGGACAGGGCAAGATGAGCAGTTCTTC. This CDR3, with the reference TRBV5-1 and TRBJ2-1 proteins standing in past its ends, gives the full variable domain KAGVTQTPRYLIKTRGQQVTLSCSPISGHRSVSWYQQTPGQGLQFLFEYFSETQRNKGNFPGRFSGRQFSNSRSEMNVSTLELGDSALYLCASSSRTGQDEQFFGPGTRLTVL.